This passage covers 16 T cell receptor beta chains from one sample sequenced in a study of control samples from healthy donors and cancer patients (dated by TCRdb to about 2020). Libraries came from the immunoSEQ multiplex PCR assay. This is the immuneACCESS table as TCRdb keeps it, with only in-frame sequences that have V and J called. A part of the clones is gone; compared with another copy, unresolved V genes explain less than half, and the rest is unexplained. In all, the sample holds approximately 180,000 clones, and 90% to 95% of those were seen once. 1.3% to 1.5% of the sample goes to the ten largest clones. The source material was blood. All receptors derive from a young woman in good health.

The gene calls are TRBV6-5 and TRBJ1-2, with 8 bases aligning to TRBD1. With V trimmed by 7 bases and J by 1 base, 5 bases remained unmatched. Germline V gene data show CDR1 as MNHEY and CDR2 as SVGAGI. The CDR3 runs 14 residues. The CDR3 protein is CASNLQGVNYGYTF. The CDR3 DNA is TGTGCCAGCAACTTACAGGGGGTTAACTATGGCTACACCTTC.

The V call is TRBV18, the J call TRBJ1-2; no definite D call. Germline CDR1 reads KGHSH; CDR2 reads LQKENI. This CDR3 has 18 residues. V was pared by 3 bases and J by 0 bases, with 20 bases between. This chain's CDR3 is CASSPVIRGRPANYGYTF. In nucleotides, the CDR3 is TGTGCCAGCTCACCCGTAATAAGAGGACGGCCAGCTAACTATGGCTACACCTTC.

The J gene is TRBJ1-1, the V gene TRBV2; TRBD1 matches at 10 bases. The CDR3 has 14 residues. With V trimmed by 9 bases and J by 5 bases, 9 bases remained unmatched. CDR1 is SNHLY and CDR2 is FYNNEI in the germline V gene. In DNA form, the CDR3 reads TGTGCCAGTACCGGGACAGGGGTGGAAACTGAAGCTTTCTTT. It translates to CASTGTGVETEAFF.

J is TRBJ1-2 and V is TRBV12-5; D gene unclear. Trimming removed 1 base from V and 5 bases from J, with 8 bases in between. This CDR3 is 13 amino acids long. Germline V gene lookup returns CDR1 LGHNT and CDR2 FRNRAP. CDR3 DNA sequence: TGTGCTAGTGGTTTGGACAGCCAGTATGGCTACACCTTC. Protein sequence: CASGLDSQYGYTF.

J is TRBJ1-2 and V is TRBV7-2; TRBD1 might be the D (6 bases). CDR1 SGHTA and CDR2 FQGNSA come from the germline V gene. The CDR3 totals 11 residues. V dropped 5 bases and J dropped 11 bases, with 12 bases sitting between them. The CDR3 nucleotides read TGTGCCAGCAGCCCTCGGACAGCGTACACCTTC. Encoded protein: CASSPRTAYTF.

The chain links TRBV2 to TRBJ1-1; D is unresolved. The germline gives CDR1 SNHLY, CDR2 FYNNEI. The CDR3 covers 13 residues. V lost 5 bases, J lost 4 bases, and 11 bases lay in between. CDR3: CASSTIGGTEAFF. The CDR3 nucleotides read TGTGCCAGCAGTACGATTGGAGGCACTGAAGCTTTCTTT.

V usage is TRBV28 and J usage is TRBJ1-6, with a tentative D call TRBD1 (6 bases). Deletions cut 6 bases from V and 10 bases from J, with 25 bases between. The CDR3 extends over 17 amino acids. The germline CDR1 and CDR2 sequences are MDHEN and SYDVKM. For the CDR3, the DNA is TGTGCCAGCAGCCCCTCGGGCGCCGACAGGACCAACTCACCCCTCCACTTT. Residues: CASSPSGADRTNSPLHF. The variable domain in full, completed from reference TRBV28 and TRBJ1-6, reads DVKVTQSSRYLVKRTGEKVFLECVQDMDHENMFWYRQDPGLGLRLIYFSYDVKMKEKGDIPEGYSVSREKKERFSLILESASTNQTSMYLCASSPSGADRTNSPLHFGNGTRLTVT.

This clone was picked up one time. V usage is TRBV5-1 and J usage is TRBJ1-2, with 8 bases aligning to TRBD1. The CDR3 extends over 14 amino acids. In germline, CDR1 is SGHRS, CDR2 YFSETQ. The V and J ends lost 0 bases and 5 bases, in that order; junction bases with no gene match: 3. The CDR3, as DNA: TGCGCCAGCAGCTTGGGGCAGGGGGCTTATGGCTACACCTTC. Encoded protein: CASSLGQGAYGYTF.

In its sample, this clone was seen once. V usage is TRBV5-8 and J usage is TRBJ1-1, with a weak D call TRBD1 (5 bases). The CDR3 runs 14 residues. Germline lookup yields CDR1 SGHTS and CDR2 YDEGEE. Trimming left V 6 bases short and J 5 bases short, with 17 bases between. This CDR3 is CASTKLRGRTEAFF. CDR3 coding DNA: TGTGCCAGCACTAAGCTTAGGGGTCGAACTGAAGCTTTCTTT.

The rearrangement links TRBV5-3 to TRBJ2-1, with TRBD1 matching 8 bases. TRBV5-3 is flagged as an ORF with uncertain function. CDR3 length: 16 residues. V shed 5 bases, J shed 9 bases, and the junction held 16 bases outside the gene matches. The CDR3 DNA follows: TGTGCCAGAAGAACTCCCGACAGGGGACGGTATGGTGAGCAGTTCTTC. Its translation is CARRTPDRGRYGEQFF.

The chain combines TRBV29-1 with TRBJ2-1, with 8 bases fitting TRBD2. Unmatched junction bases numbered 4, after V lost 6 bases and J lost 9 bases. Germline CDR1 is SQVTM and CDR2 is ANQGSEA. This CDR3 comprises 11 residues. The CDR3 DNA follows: TGCAGCGTGGGACTAGGGGCTGAGCAGTTCTTC. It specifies CSVGLGAEQFF.

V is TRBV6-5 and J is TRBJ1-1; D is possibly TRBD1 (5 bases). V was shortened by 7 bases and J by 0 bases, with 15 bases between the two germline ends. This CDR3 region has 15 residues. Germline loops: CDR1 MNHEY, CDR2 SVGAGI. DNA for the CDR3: TGTGCCAGCACCCTCGAAGTAGGGGTGAACACTGAAGCTTTCTTT. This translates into CASTLEVGVNTEAFF.

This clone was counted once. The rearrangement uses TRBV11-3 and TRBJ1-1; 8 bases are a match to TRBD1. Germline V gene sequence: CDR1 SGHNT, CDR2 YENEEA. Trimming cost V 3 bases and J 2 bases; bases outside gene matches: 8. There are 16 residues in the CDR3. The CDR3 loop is CASSFWQGAVNTEAFF. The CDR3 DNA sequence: TGTGCCAGCAGCTTTTGGCAGGGGGCGGTAAACACTGAAGCTTTCTTT.

The DNA for the CDR3 is TGTGCCAGTAGTACCGACCCCAGAGCCCGATACAATGAGCAGTTCTTC. It yields the protein CASSTDPRARYNEQFF. The rearrangement uses TRBV19 and TRBJ2-1; D ambiguous. The CDR3 has 16 residues. V lost 4 bases and J lost 4, with 17 bases in between. Germline assignment: CDR1 LNHDA and CDR2 SQIVND (reference sequence).

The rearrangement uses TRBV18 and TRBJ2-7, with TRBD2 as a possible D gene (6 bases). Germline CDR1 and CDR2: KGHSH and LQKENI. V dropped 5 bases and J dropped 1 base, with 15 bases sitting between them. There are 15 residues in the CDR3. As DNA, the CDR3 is TGTGCCAGCTCAGGCGGGACTTTTGGATCCTACGAGCAGTACTTC. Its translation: CASSGGTFGSYEQYF. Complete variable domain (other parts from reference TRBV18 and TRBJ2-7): NAGVMQNPRHLVRRRGQEARLRCSPMKGHSHVYWYRQLPEEGLKFMVYLQKENIIDESGMPKERFSAEFPKEGPSILRIQQVVRGDSAAYFCASSGGTFGSYEQYFGPGTRLTVT.

The CDR3 sequence: CASSPRGQISLHF. DNA for the CDR3: TGTGCCAGCAGCCCCCGGGGACAAATTAGTCTCCACTTT. The V and J genes are TRBV14 and TRBJ1-6, with D perhaps TRBD1 (6 bases). The V gene lost 4 bases and the J gene lost 16 bases, with 17 bases spanning the gap. The CDR3 sequence is 13 residues long. Germline assignment: CDR1 SGHDN and CDR2 FVKESK.